This T cell receptor (beta chain) was found in a study of shared clonotypes between healthy human individuals. Sorted-subset replicate PCRs used about 200 ng DNA, roughly 28,000 T cell genomes. The protocol was immunoSEQ multiplex PCR, while the TCRdb copy is restricted to in-frame clones and leaves out a portion. The sample lists millions of clones; more than 80% were seen once. Trimming pared 0 bases from V and 4 bases from J, leaving 11 bases between. The CDR3 runs 15 residues. Per the germline V gene, CDR1 is SGDLS and CDR2 is YYNGEE. The chain joins TRBV9 to TRBJ2-1, with D hard to call. Sequencing was performed on naive CD4+ T cells sorted from blood. Documented subset: CD45RA+ positively selected. The origin of this receptor is a man between 18 and 29 years old in good health. The CDR3 nucleotides are TGTGCCAGCAGCGTAGACGGGTACGGGTACAATGAGCAGTTCTTC. Translation: CASSVDGYGYNEQFF.